Following are 26 T cell receptor beta chains from one sample sequenced in a study of T-cell memory formation after mild COVID-19. One entry per CDR3 protein results from TCRdb running MiXCR on the 5' RACE reads. The sample contains 150,000 to 200,000 distinct CDR3 sequences, around a third of which appear only once. Sequenced material: PBMCs or a T cell subset sorted from them (not recorded which). All receptors derive from an adult woman who had mild COVID-19 (a few samples of this study predate the infection). Cell type and time point are not known.

This clonotype has a single count. Sequence at one end of the junction differs from germline and may be a read error. The chain combines TRBV6-5 with TRBJ1-2; no definite D call. CDR1 and CDR2 (germline): MNHEY, SVGAGI. The CDR3 is made up of 12 amino acids. The CDR3 nucleotides read TGTGCCAGCAGTCACTCCTTGGGGGGCTACACCTTC. It codes for CASSHSLGGYTF.

This chain connects TRBV12-3 or TRBV12-4 to TRBJ2-1; a possible D gene is TRBD1 (6 bases). This CDR3 region has 16 residues. V shed 4 bases and J shed 14 bases, with 27 bases lying between them. The CDR3 loop is CASSSWSGPARGSEFF. The CDR3 DNA sequence: TGTGCCAGCAGTTCCTGGTCAGGTCCTGCTAGGGGGTCAGAGTTCTTC.

J is TRBJ2-7 and V is TRBV4-3, with 9 positions matching TRBD2. V shed 1 base, J shed 3 bases, and the junction held 10 bases outside the gene matches. CDR1 and CDR2 from the germline V gene are LGHNA and YSLEER. The length of the CDR3 is 17 residues. The CDR3 protein is CASSQALAGAPGYEQYF. CDR3 bases: TGCGCCAGCAGCCAAGCGTTAGCGGGAGCCCCGGGCTACGAGCAGTACTTC.

The rearrangement uses TRBV11-2 and TRBJ2-3; the match to TRBD2 covers 15 bases. The CDR3 spans 14 residues. With 5 bases clipped from V and 11 bases from J, the junction kept 5 bases outside the gene matches. CDR1 and CDR2 (germline): SGHAT, FQNNGV. CDR3 amino acids: CASSTGLAGGMQYF. In DNA form, the CDR3 reads TGTGCCAGCAGCACGGGACTAGCGGGGGGAATGCAGTATTTT.

This chain links TRBV30 with TRBJ2-1; TRBD2 agrees at 8 bases. The J segment lost 8 bases and the V segment lost 2 bases, leaving 5 bases of the junction unmatched. The V gene's germline CDR1 is GTSNPN and CDR2 SVGIG (reference sequence). The CDR3 is made up of 13 amino acids. CDR3 coding DNA: TGTGCCTGGAGTCAACTAGCGGCATATGAGCAGTTCTTC. It yields the protein CAWSQLAAYEQFF.

This clonotype has a handful of counts. V is TRBV20-1 and J is TRBJ2-1; D is ambiguous. This CDR3 has 13 amino acids. Germline V gene sequence: CDR1 DFQATT, CDR2 SNEGSKA (reference sequence). Between the trimmed V and J ends, which lost 3 bases and 5 bases, there was a span of 11 bases. The CDR3, as DNA: TGCAGTGCTAGCCCAGAATCTGACAATGAGCAGTTCTTC. Its translation is CSASPESDNEQFF.

This clonotype was counted only a few times. The chain joins TRBV11-2 to TRBJ2-5, with D possibly matching TRBD1 (5 bases). CDR1 and CDR2 (germline): SGHAT, FQNNGV. The CDR3 is 14 amino acids. V was shortened by 5 bases and J by 6 bases, with 16 bases between the two germline ends. The chain's CDR3 is CASSLGSVGQTQYF. The CDR3 bases are TGTGCCAGCAGCCTCGGATCAGTGGGGCAGACCCAGTACTTC.

There are a few counts of this clonotype. The rearrangement uses TRBV11-2 and TRBJ2-2, with a tentative D call TRBD1 (5 bases). CDR3 length equals 16 residues. V was cut by 4 bases and J by 5 bases, with 17 bases left in between. CDR1 SGHAT and CDR2 FQNNGV come from the germline V gene. CDR3 bases: TGTGCCAGCAGCTCCATCCGAGGACCAGGGACCGGGGAGCTGTTTTTT. Protein: CASSSIRGPGTGELFF.

The chain links TRBV29-1 to TRBJ2-7; D is tentatively TRBD1 or TRBD2 (5 bases each). In germline, CDR1 is SQVTM, CDR2 ANQGSEA. This CDR3 region has 11 residues. V lost 5 bases, J lost 3 bases, and 8 bases lay in between. The CDR3 DNA is TGCAGCGTTACGAGGGGCTACGAGCAGTACTTC. Residues: CSVTRGYEQYF.

The V call is TRBV6-2 or TRBV6-3, the J call TRBJ2-1, with 9 bases that match TRBD1. Germline CDR1 reads MNHEY; CDR2 reads SVGEGT. The CDR3 contains 14 residues. V gave up 5 bases and J gave up 4 bases; unmatched junction bases: 3. In DNA, the CDR3 is TGTGCCAGCAGTCCCGGGACAGGGTACAATGAGCAGTTCTTC. Its translation is CASSPGTGYNEQFF.

There are a few counts of this clonotype. The chain is built from TRBV20-1 and TRBJ2-3; perhaps TRBD1 as D (5 bases). Trimming stripped 6 bases from V and 2 bases from J, with 15 bases between. The germline V gene encodes CDR1 DFQATT and CDR2 SNEGSKA (reference sequence). The CDR3 spans 14 residues. The CDR3: CSALTPGYTDTQYF. CDR3 nucleotide sequence: TGCAGTGCGCTGACTCCAGGGTACACAGATACGCAGTATTTT.

This clonotype was found a few times. The gene calls are TRBV5-1 and TRBJ2-3; D unclear. The CDR3 length is 15 residues. Trimming removed 0 bases at V and 3 bases at J, with 11 bases between. CDR1 is SGHRS and CDR2 is YFSETQ in the germline V gene. DNA of the CDR3: TGCGCCAGCAGCTTGGTTGCAGGTTCGACAGATACGCAGTATTTT. Translated, it gives CASSLVAGSTDTQYF.

This clonotype was counted between two and nine times. The V call is TRBV11-2, the J call TRBJ2-3; TRBD2 matches at 11 bases. After removal of 2 bases from V and 3 bases from J, the junction contained 4 bases not matched to a gene. The CDR3 is made up of 16 amino acids. Germline CDR1 SGHAT, CDR2 FQNNGV. CDR3 sequence reads: CASSLSSGGATDTQYF. CDR3 nucleotides: TGTGCCAGCAGCTTAAGTAGCGGGGGGGCGACAGATACGCAGTATTTT.

The chain couples TRBV7-9 to TRBJ2-7, with a possible D match to TRBD1 (5 bases). The germline V gene encodes CDR1 SEHNR and CDR2 FQNEAQ (reference sequence). CDR3 size: 15 residues. V lost 1 base and J 1 base, leaving 11 bases between the germline ends. CDR3 DNA sequence: TGTGCCAGCAGCTTAGGCCCCCAGGGATCCTACGAGCAGTACTTC. It yields the protein CASSLGPQGSYEQYF.

About this clonotype itself: One junction end disagrees with the germline gene, perhaps due to a read error. The chain carries TRBV7-2 and TRBJ2-2; 13 bases align to TRBD2. The CDR3 runs 19 residues. The germline CDR1 and CDR2 sequences are SGHTA and FQGNSA. CDR3 nucleotides: TGTGCCAGCAGCATAGCGACTAGCGGGGGGCGCGGGGTGAGCGGGGAGCTGTTTTTT. Protein product: CASSIATSGGRGVSGELFF. Together with reference TRBV7-2 and TRBJ2-2, the CDR3 gives the full variable domain: GAGVSQSPSNKVTEKGKDVELRCDPISGHTALYWYRQSLGQGLEFLIYFQGNSAPDKSGLPSDRFSAERTGGSVSTLTIQRTQQEDSAVYLCASSIATSGGRGVSGELFFGEGSRLTVL.

As DNA, the CDR3 is TGCGCCAGCAGCCAAGAACCCGGTCTACGCGGGATCTATGGCTACACCTTC. This translates into CASSQEPGLRGIYGYTF. The rearrangement uses TRBV4-1 and TRBJ1-2; D gene uncertain. CDR1 is MGHRA and CDR2 is YSYEKL in the germline V gene. The germline V and J ends were trimmed by 0 bases and 4 bases, with 18 bases remaining between them. The CDR3 sequence is 17 residues long.

There are many counts of this clonotype. This sequence joins TRBV5-1 and TRBJ2-7, with TRBD2 matching 13 bases. From germline, CDR1 is SGHRS and CDR2 YFSETQ. CDR3 length: 14 amino acids. V lost 2 bases and J lost 7; bases outside the gene matches: 3. The chain's CDR3 is CASSLLAGGREQYF. The CDR3 DNA follows: TGCGCCAGCAGCTTACTAGCGGGAGGGCGAGAGCAGTACTTC. The full variable domain, in which reference TRBV5-1 and TRBJ2-7 provide the parts outside the CDR3, is KAGVTQTPRYLIKTRGQQVTLSCSPISGHRSVSWYQQTPGQGLQFLFEYFSETQRNKGNFPGRFSGRQFSNSRSEMNVSTLELGDSALYLCASSLLAGGREQYFGPGTRLTVT.

The chain is built from TRBV20-1 and TRBJ2-7, with TRBD1 identical over 9 bases. The V gene's germline CDR1 is DFQATT and CDR2 SNEGSKA (reference sequence). The CDR3 contains 15 residues. The V and J ends lost 3 bases and 2 bases, in that order; junction bases with no gene match: 8. CDR3 in DNA: TGCAGTGCTAGGGCTCCGGGACAGGGAGCCTACGAGCAGTACTTC. It specifies CSARAPGQGAYEQYF.

This chain uses TRBV20-1 with TRBJ1-1, with no clear D. Germline V gene lookup returns CDR1 DFQATT and CDR2 SNEGSKA (reference sequence). Trimming shortened V by 0 bases and J by 5 bases, and 10 bases separated the two germline ends. The CDR3 consists of 13 residues. The DNA for the CDR3 is TGCAGTGCTAGAGAGTCCTGGTGGACTGAAGCTTTCTTT. Amino acids: CSARESWWTEAFF.

The genes are TRBV3-1 and TRBJ2-1; D is undetermined. In germline, CDR1 is LGHDT, CDR2 YNNKEL (reference sequence). V was shortened by 1 base and J by 5 bases, with 12 bases between the two germline ends. This CDR3 has 15 residues. CDR3 sequence: CASSQALPGHNEQFF. The CDR3 nucleotides are TGTGCCAGCAGCCAAGCACTTCCCGGCCACAATGAGCAGTTCTTC.

In its sample, this clonotype was seen a few times. The chain combines TRBV18 with TRBJ2-1, with 7 nucleotides matching TRBD1. Germline values: CDR1 KGHSH, CDR2 LQKENI. V shed 6 bases and J 6 bases; nucleotides not matched to a gene: 8. The CDR3 length is 14 residues. The CDR3 region is CASSAPGTVNEQFF. The CDR3 region has the DNA TGTGCCAGCTCCGCTCCCGGGACAGTCAATGAGCAGTTCTTC. Based on the CDR3 plus reference TRBV18 and TRBJ2-1, the full variable domain is NAGVMQNPRHLVRRRGQEARLRCSPMKGHSHVYWYRQLPEEGLKFMVYLQKENIIDESGMPKERFSAEFPKEGPSILRIQQVVRGDSAAYFCASSAPGTVNEQFFGPGTRLTVL.

Written as DNA, the CDR3 is TGTGCCAGCAGCCAAGGGGGCGGGGGGCCCTACAATGAGCAGTTCTTC. This codes for CASSQGGGGPYNEQFF. This chain joins TRBV3-1 and TRBJ2-1; TRBD2 aligns across 8 bases. V lost 1 base to trimming and J lost 2 bases; unmatched junction nucleotides: 4. CDR3 length: 16 amino acids. Per germline, CDR1 LGHDT and CDR2 YNNKEL (reference sequence).

This clonotype was seen more than once but under ten times. The rearrangement uses TRBV2 and TRBJ2-3; D gene unclear. V was cut by 3 bases and J by 1 base, with 8 bases left in between. Looked up from germline, CDR1 is SNHLY and CDR2 is FYNNEI. This CDR3 has 14 amino acids. The CDR3 here is CASSDSWGTDTQYF. CDR3 nucleotide sequence: TGTGCCAGCAGTGACTCGTGGGGCACAGATACGCAGTATTTT. Supplemented by reference TRBV2 and TRBJ2-3, the full variable domain reads EPEVTQTPSHQVTQMGQEVILRCVPISNHLYFYWYRQILGQKVEFLVSFYNNEISEKSEIFDDQFSVERPDGSNFTLKIRSTKLEDSAMYFCASSDSWGTDTQYFGPGTRLTVL.

Ten or more counts support this clonotype. This chain joins TRBV12-3 or TRBV12-4 and TRBJ2-5; tentative D call: TRBD2 (7 bases). This CDR3 is 14 amino acids long. Trimming left V 3 bases short and J 3 bases short, with 11 bases between. The CDR3: CASSLSGGKETQYF. The DNA of the CDR3 is TGTGCCAGCAGTTTGTCGGGGGGCAAAGAGACCCAGTACTTC.

V and J are TRBV5-1 and TRBJ2-5, with 10 bases identical to TRBD2. The CDR3 runs 15 residues. V dropped 1 base and J dropped 4; count of bases not matched to a gene: 4. Germline V gene data show CDR1 as SGHRS and CDR2 as YFSETQ. The CDR3 nucleotides are TGCGCCAGCAGCTTGAAGCGGGGGGGCCGAGAGACCCAGTACTTC. It yields the protein CASSLKRGGRETQYF. Full variable domain (missing parts from reference TRBV5-1 and TRBJ2-5): KAGVTQTPRYLIKTRGQQVTLSCSPISGHRSVSWYQQTPGQGLQFLFEYFSETQRNKGNFPGRFSGRQFSNSRSEMNVSTLELGDSALYLCASSLKRGGRETQYFGPGTRLLVL.

The rearrangement joins TRBV7-9 to TRBJ1-1, with no clear D. The V end was cut by 5 bases, the J end by 2 bases, with 12 bases between. The V gene's germline CDR1 is SEHNR and CDR2 FQNEAQ (reference sequence). The CDR3 sequence is 14 residues long. The CDR3 is CASSPNSLNTEAFF. The CDR3 DNA reads as TGTGCCAGCAGCCCAAACTCTTTAAACACTGAAGCTTTCTTT. Looking up the rest from reference TRBV7-9 and TRBJ1-1 gives the full variable domain: DTGVSQNPRHKITKRGQNVTFRCDPISEHNRLYWYRQTLGQGPEFLTYFQNEAQLEKSRLLSDRFSAERPKGSFSTLEIQRTEQGDSAMYLCASSPNSLNTEAFFGQGTRLTVV.